This T cell receptor beta chain was sequenced for a study of human T cells and chemical hapten exposure. There are 18 residues in the CDR3. Per germline, CDR1 ENHRY and CDR2 SYGVKD. V lost 3 bases, J lost 4 bases, and 25 bases lay in between. This clonotype has a count of ten or more. Sequencing started from total RNA isolated from unfractionated whole blood. TCRdb called the 5' RACE reads again in MiXCR, with one record for every CDR3 protein. The sample contains 81,000 or so distinct CDR3 sequences, 6% to 8.5% of which appear only once. This clonotype originated in a male donor in good health. The V call is TRBV10-3, the J call TRBJ2-7; no reliable D call. In DNA form, the CDR3 reads TGTGCCATCAGTGATCCAAATGCCCGAGGAGCTTCGGGTTACGAGCAGTACTTC. It encodes CAISDPNARGASGYEQYF.